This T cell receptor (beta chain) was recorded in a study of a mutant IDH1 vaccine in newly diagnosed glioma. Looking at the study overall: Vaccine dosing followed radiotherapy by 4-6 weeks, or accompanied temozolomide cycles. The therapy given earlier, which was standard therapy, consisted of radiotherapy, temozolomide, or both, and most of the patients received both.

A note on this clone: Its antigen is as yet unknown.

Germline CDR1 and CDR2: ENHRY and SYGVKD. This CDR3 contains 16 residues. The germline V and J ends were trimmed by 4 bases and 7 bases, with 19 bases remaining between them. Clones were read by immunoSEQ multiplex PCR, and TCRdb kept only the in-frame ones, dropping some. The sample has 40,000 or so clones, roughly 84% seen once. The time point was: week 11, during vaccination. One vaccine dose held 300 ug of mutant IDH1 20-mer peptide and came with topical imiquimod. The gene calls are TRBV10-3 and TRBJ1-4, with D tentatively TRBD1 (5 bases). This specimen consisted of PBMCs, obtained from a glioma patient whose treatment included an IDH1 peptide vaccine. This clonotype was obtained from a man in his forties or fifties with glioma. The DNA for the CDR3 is TGTGCCATCAGTGCCCGCCCGGGGGGAAGTGGTGAAAAACTGTTTTTT. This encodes CAISARPGGSGEKLFF.